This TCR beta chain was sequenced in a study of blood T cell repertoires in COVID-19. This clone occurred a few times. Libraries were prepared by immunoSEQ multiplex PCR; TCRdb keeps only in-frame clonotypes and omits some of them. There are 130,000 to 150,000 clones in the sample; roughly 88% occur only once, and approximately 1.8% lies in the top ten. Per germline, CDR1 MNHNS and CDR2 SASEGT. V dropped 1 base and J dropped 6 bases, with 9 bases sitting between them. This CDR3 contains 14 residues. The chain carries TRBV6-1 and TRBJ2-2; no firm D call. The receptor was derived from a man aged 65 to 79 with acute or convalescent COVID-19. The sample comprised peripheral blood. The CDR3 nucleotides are TGTGCCAGCAGTGAAGGGGCGTGGGCCGGGGAGCTGTTTTTT. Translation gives CASSEGAWAGELFF.